Following are 5 T cell receptor beta chains from one sample sequenced in a study of blood T cell repertoires in COVID-19. Produced via immunoSEQ multiplex PCR; TCRdb's table is partial and in-frame only. The sample has over 110,000 clones; 84% are singletons. Sequences were obtained from PBMCs or T cells enriched from blood (not recorded which). All receptors come from a man between 50 and 59 years old in a cohort exposed to, infected with or recovered from COVID-19 (not recorded which).

The count of this clone is one. The rearrangement links TRBV13 to TRBJ1-6; 8 bases are shared with TRBD1. V shed 0 bases, J shed 9 bases, and the junction held 1 base outside the gene matches. The CDR3 spans 14 residues. CDR1 PRHDT and CDR2 FYEKMQ come from the germline V gene (reference sequence). This CDR3 reads CASSLGTGGSPLHF. As DNA, the CDR3 is TGTGCCAGCAGCTTAGGAACAGGGGGTTCACCCCTCCACTTT. Filled out from reference TRBV13 and TRBJ1-6, the complete variable domain reads AAGVIQSPRHLIKEKRETATLKCYPIPRHDTVYWYQQGPGQDPQFLISFYEKMQSDKGSIPDRFSAQQFSDYHSELNMSSLELGDSALYFCASSLGTGGSPLHFGNGTRLTVT.

This clone was detected a few times. V usage is TRBV2 and J usage is TRBJ1-2; D is possibly TRBD1 (6 bases). Germline-derived CDR1 and CDR2 are SNHLY and FYNNEI. This CDR3 has 12 residues. With 9 bases removed from V and 4 bases from J, the gap between germline ends came to 12 bases. The CDR3 coding sequence is TGTGCCAGTCAAACAGGGCCCTATGGCTACACCTTC. The encoded protein is CASQTGPYGYTF.

This chain connects TRBV10-1 to TRBJ2-2; the D is unclear. Germline values: CDR1 WNHNN, CDR2 SYGVQD (reference sequence). The CDR3 is 12 amino acids. V gave up 8 bases and J gave up 1 base, with 5 bases separating them. The DNA for the CDR3 is TGCGCCAGCTCGGGGAACACCGGGGAGCTGTTTTTT. It is translated as CASSGNTGELFF.

The genes are TRBV5-1 and TRBJ1-2, with a weak D call TRBD1 (5 bases). Germline assignment: CDR1 SGHRS and CDR2 YFSETQ. The CDR3 has 14 residues. Trimming cost V 0 bases and J 5 bases, with 11 bases left between them. CDR3 protein: CASSLEFRVYGYTF. Here the CDR3 DNA reads TGCGCCAGCAGCTTGGAGTTCAGGGTGTATGGCTACACCTTC.

The V gene is TRBV10-3, the J gene TRBJ2-5, with a tentative D call TRBD2 (6 bases). The CDR3 sequence is 15 residues long. V was trimmed by 0 bases and J by 1 base, leaving 9 bases between them. Germline V gene lookup returns CDR1 ENHRY and CDR2 SYGVKD. As DNA, the CDR3 is TGTGCCATCAGTGAGTCGGCGGGAATCCAAGAGACCCAGTACTTC. Protein product: CAISESAGIQETQYF.